Only one count was recorded for the clone carrying this TCR beta chain. Its antigen remains unknown. The sample comes from a study of Graves' ophthalmopathy and Graves' hyperthyroidism. In the study overall: Peripheral blood sampling preceded any treatment and occurred at initial diagnosis. Study observations and caveats: Discrimination between ophthalmopathy and stable hyperthyroidism by a 13-signature model showed about 88% sensitivity and 70% to 82% specificity.

The sequenced template was RNA, covering the TCR beta CDR3 region. First-round RT-PCR with HTBI primers preceded a second-round multiplex PCR. Each CDR3 protein is one row after TCRdb ran MiXCR on the multiplex PCR reads. The sample contains more than 550,000 distinct CDR3 sequences, over 40% of which appear only once. The CDR3 has 16 amino acids. The V gene's germline CDR1 is SNHLY and CDR2 FYNNEI. The V end was cut by 8 bases, the J end by 2 bases, with 16 bases between. The sequence derives from an adult man with Graves' ophthalmopathy. This sequence joins TRBV2 and TRBJ1-6, with unresolved D. The sample was peripheral blood. CDR3 in DNA: TGTGCCAGCGGGAAAGGGCTAAGCCCCTATAATTCACCCCTCCACTTT. Translated: CASGKGLSPYNSPLHF.